This T cell receptor (beta chain) was identified in a study of vaccination and CD4 T cells after COVID-19. Germline V gives CDR1 LGHNA, CDR2 YNFKEQ. Trimming removed 0 bases from V and 6 bases from J, with 12 bases in between. This CDR3 spans 14 amino acids. For this clonotype: Its antigen is undetermined.

Treatment reported: roughly 10-day PBMC culture with coronavirus spike peptide pools or control peptides (ViraFEST assay). Collection of the unexposed donor's CD4+ T cells took place before the COVID-19 pandemic (2011-2018). Study results and caveats: 304 of 307 vaccine-specific clones from convalescent patients were spike mono-reactive.

The study sequenced cultured CD4+ T cell DNA using the Oncomine TCR Beta short-read assay. TCRdb reprocessed the PCR reads via MiXCR and lists one record per CDR3 protein. Among a few thousand distinct CDR3 sequences, 35% to 40% were seen once, and the ten largest hold about 40%. The sequence derives from a human donor in good health. The sequenced material came from CD4+ T cells from blood, cultured in vitro. J is TRBJ2-7 and V is TRBV4-2; tentative D call: TRBD1 (6 bases). CDR3 loop: CASSQELTGREQYF. CDR3 coding DNA: TGTGCCAGCAGCCAAGAGCTGACAGGTCGCGAGCAGTACTTC.